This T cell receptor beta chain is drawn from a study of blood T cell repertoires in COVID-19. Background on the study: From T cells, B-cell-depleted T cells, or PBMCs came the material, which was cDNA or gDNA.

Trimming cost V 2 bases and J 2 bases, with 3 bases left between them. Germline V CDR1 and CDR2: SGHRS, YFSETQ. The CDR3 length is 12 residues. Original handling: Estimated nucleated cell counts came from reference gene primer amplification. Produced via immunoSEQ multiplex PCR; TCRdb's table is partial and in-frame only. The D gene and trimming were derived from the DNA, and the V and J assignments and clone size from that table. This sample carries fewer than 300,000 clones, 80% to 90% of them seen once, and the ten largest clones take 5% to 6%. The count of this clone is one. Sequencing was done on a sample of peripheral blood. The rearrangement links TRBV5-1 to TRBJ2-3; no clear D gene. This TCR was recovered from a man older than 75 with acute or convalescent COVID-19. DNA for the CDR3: TGCGCCAGCAGCTTATACACAGATACGCAGTATTTT. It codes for CASSLYTDTQYF.